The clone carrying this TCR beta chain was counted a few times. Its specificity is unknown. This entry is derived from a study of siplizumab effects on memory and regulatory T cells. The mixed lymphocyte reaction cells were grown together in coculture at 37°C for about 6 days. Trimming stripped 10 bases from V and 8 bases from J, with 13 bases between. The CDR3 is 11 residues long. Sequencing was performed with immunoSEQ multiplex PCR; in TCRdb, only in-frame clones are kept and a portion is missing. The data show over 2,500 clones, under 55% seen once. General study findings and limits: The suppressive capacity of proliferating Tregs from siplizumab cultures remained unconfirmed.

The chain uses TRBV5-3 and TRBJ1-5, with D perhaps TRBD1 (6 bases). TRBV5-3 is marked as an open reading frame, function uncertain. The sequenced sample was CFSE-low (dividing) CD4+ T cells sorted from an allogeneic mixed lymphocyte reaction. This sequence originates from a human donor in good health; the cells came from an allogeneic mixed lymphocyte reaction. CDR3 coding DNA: TGTGCCCCTCGGGGGCTTAAGCCCCAGCATTTT. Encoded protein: CAPRGLKPQHF.